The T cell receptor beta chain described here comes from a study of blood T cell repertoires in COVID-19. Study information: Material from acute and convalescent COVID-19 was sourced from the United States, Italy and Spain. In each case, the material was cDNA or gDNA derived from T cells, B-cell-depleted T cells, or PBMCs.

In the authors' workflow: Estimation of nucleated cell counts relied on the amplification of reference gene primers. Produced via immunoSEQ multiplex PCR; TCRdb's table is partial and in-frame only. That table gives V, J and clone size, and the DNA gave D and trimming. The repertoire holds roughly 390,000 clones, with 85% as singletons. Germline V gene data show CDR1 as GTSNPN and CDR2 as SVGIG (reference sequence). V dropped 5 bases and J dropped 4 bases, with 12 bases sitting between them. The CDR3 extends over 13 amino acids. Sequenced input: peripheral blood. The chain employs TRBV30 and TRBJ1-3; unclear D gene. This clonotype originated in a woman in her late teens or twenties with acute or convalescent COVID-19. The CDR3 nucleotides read TGTGCCTGGGATGGCTCAAGAGGAAACACCATATATTTT. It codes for CAWDGSRGNTIYF.